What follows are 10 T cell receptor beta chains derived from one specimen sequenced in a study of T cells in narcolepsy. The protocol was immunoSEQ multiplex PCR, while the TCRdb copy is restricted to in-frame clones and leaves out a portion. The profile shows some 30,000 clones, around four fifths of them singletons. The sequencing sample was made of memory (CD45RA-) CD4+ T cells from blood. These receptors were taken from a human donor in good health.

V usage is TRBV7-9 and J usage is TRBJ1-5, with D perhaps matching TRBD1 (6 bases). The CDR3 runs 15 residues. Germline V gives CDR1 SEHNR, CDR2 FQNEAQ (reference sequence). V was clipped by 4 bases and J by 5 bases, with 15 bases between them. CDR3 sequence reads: CASSSITGLHQPQHF. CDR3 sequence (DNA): TGTGCCAGCAGCTCAATAACAGGGTTGCATCAGCCCCAGCATTTT. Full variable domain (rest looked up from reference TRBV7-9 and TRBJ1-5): DTGVSQNPRHKITKRGQNVTFRCDPISEHNRLYWYRQTLGQGPEFLTYFQNEAQLEKSRLLSDRFSAERPKGSFSTLEIQRTEQGDSAMYLCASSSITGLHQPQHFGDGTRLSIL.

CDR3: CASKFMEQIGELFF. The CDR3 DNA reads TGTGCCAGTAAGTTCATGGAGCAGATCGGGGAGCTGTTTTTT. The chain has TRBV19 and TRBJ2-2; D gene uncertain. The CDR3 consists of 14 residues. V was shortened by 7 bases and J by 7 bases, with 16 bases between the two germline ends. The germline CDR1 and CDR2 sequences are LNHDA and SQIVND (reference sequence).

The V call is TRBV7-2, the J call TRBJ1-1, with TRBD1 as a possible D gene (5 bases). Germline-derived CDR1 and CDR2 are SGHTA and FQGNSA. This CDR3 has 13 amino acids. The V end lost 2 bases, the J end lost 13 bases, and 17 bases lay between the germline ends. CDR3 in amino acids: CASSLQGGPGDFF. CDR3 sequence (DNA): TGTGCCAGCAGCTTACAGGGAGGCCCTGGGGATTTCTTT.

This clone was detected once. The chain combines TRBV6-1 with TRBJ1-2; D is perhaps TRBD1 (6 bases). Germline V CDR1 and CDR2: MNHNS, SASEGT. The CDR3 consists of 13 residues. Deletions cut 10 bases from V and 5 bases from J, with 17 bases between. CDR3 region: CATLLGQRYGYTF. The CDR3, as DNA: TGTGCCACCCTTCTAGGACAGCGTTATGGCTACACCTTC.

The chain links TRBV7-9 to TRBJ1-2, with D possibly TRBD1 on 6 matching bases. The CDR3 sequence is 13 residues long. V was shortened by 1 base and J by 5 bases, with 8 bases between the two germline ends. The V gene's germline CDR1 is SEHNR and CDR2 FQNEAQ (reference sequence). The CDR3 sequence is CASSLGGRYGYTF. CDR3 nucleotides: TGTGCCAGCAGCTTAGGGGGGCGGTATGGCTACACCTTC. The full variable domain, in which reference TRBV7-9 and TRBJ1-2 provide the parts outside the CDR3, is DTGVSQNPRHKITKRGQNVTFRCDPISEHNRLYWYRQTLGQGPEFLTYFQNEAQLEKSRLLSDRFSAERPKGSFSTLEIQRTEQGDSAMYLCASSLGGRYGYTFGSGTRLTVV.

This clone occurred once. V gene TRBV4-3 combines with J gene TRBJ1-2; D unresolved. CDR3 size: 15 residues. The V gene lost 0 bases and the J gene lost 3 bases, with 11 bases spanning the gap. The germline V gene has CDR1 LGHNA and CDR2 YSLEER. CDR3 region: CASSQDLSADYGYTF. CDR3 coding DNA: TGCGCCAGCAGCCAAGATCTCTCGGCAGACTATGGCTACACCTTC.

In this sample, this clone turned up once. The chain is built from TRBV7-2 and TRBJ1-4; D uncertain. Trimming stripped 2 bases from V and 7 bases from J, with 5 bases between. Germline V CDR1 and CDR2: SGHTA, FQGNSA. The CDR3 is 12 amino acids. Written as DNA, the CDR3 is TGTGCCAGCAGCTTATCGGCTGAAAAACTGTTTTTT. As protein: CASSLSAEKLFF.

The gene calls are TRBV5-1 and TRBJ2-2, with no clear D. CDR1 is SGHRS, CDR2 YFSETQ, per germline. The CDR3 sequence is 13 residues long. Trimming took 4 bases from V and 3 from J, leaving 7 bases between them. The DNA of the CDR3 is TGCGCCAGCAGCCCGTTGGACACCGGGGAGCTGTTTTTT. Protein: CASSPLDTGELFF.

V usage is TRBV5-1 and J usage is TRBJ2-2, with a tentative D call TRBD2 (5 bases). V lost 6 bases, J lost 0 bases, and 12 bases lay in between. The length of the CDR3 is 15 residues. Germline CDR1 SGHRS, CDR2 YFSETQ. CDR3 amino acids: CASNVDWSNTGELFF. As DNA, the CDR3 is TGCGCCAGCAACGTGGACTGGTCGAACACCGGGGAGCTGTTTTTT.

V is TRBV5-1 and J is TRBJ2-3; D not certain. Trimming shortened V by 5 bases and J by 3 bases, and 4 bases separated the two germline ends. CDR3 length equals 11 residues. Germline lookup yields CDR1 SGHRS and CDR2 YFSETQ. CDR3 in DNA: TGCGCCAGCAGGGTTACAGATACGCAGTATTTT. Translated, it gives CASRVTDTQYF.